What follows describes a single TCR beta chain. The entry originates in a study of T cell changes during pregnancy in multiple sclerosis. Looked up from germline, CDR1 is LGHNT and CDR2 is FRNRAP. The V end was cut by 6 bases, the J end by 1 base, with 16 bases between. The CDR3 extends over 17 amino acids. The method was immunoSEQ multiplex PCR; TCRdb's version includes in-frame clones alone and lacks a portion of them. The sample lists around 65,000 clones; roughly 89% were seen once. This receptor was obtained from a female donor in good health, enrolled as a control in a pregnancy study. The V call is TRBV12-5, the J call TRBJ1-6; D is possibly TRBD1 (6 bases). The starting material was peripheral blood, obtained in the third trimester of pregnancy. This CDR3 reads CASGPRQERSYNSPLHF. CDR3 sequence (DNA): TGTGCTAGTGGCCCAAGACAGGAAAGGTCCTATAATTCACCCCTCCACTTT.